This record concerns one T cell receptor (beta chain) sequence. Its cognate antigen is unknown. Profiling relied on immunoSEQ multiplex PCR, and the TCRdb table lists in-frame clones only, not all of them. Of about 64,000 clones in the sample, roughly 92% were seen once. Time point described: cycle 4 day 1 (C4D1), after more than 5 weeks of nivolumab. With no exception, relapse followed autologous stem cell transplantation in all patients, and brentuximab vedotin exposure varied. This sample stems from a study of PD-1 blockade in classical Hodgkin lymphoma. Regarding the study as a whole: Nivolumab initiated under 1 year post-ASCT led to patient exclusion. Newly diagnosed patients reportedly had lower baseline TCR diversity than healthy donors.

CDR3 size: 15 residues. V gave up 4 bases and J gave up 5 bases; unmatched junction bases: 11. Germline-derived CDR1 and CDR2 are SGDLS and YYNGEE. The sequencing used peripheral blood mononuclear cells (PBMCs), collected before the fourth cycle of nivolumab. The TCR was taken from a human donor with classical Hodgkin lymphoma. J is TRBJ2-7 and V is TRBV9, with TRBD2 identical over 8 bases. The CDR3 sequence is CASSPRLATRDEQYF. Here the CDR3 DNA reads TGTGCCAGCAGCCCCCGACTAGCGACCCGGGACGAGCAGTACTTC.